This T cell receptor (beta chain) came from a study of T cells in tuberculosis. Turning to the study itself: Sequenced TCRs come from CD1B-GMM tetramer-binding T cells. Within 7 days of starting treatment, or before, PBMC were stored.

Time point indicated: new active TB diagnosis, blood taken before or within 7 days of starting treatment. TCRdb's table, derived via immunoSEQ multiplex PCR, lists solely in-frame clones and lacks some. The repertoire holds around 30,000 clones, with roughly 93% as singletons. V shed 4 bases and J shed 6 bases, with 16 bases lying between them. Germline CDR1 SQVTM, CDR2 ANQGSEA. The CDR3 is made up of 13 amino acids. The material sequenced was PBMCs, taken at tuberculosis diagnosis. The TCR sequence derives from an adult with tuberculosis. The J gene is TRBJ2-7, the V gene TRBV29-1; tentatively, D is TRBD1 (5 bases). This CDR3 is CSVGTGLGPEQYF. CDR3 bases: TGCAGCGTTGGCACAGGCCTCGGACCCGAGCAGTACTTC.